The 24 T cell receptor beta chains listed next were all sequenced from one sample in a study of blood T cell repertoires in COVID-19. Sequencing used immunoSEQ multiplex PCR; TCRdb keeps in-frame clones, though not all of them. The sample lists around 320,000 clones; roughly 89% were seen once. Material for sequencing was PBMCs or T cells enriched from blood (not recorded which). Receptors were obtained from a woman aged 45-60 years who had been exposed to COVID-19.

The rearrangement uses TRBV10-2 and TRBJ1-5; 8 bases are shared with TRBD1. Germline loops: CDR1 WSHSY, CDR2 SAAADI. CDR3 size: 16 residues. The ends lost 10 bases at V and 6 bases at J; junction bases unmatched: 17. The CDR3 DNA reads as TGCGCCACCTTGGACAGGGCAAGTGATTTGAGTCAGCCCCAGCATTTT. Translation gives CATLDRASDLSQPQHF.

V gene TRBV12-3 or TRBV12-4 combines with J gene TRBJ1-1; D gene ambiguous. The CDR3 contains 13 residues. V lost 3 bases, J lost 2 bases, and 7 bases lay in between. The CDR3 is CASSFLANTEAFF. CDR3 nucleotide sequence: TGTGCCAGCAGTTTTTTGGCAAACACTGAAGCTTTCTTT.

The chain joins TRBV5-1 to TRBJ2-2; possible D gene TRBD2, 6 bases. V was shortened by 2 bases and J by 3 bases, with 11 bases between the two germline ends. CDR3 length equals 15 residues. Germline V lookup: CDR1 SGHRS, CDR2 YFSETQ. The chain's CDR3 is CASSFGTSDTGELFF. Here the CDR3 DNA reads TGCGCCAGCAGCTTCGGGACTTCTGACACCGGGGAGCTGTTTTTT.

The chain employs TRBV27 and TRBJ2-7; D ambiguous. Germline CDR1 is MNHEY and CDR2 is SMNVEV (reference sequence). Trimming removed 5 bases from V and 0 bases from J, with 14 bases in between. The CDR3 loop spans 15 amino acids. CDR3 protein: CASSPRPLLSYEQYF. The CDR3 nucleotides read TGTGCCAGCAGTCCCAGGCCTCTCCTCTCCTACGAGCAGTACTTC.

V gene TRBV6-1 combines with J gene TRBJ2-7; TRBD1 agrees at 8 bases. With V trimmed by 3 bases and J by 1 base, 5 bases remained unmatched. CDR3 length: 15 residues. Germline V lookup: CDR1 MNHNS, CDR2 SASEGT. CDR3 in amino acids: CASSDEWTGSYEQYF. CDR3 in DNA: TGTGCCAGCAGTGACGAGTGGACAGGGTCCTACGAGCAGTACTTC.

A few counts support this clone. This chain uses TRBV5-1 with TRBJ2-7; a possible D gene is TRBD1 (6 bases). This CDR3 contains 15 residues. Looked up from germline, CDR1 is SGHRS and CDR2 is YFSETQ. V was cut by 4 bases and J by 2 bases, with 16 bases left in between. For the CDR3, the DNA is TGCGCCAGCAGCATCACGCCGGACAGAACCTACGAGCAGTACTTC. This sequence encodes CASSITPDRTYEQYF.

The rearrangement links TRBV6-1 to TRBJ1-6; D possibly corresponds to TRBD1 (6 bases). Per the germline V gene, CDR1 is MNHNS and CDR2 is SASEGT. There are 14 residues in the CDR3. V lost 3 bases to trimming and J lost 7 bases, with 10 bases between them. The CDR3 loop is CASSEVGQNSPLHF. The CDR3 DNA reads TGTGCCAGCAGTGAGGTGGGACAAAATTCACCCCTCCACTTT.

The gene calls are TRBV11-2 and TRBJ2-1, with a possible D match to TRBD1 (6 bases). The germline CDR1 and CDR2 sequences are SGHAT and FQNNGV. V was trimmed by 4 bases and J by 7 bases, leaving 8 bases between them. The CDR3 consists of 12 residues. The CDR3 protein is CASSSQGNEQFF. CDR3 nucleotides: TGTGCCAGCAGCTCCCAGGGGAATGAGCAGTTCTTC.

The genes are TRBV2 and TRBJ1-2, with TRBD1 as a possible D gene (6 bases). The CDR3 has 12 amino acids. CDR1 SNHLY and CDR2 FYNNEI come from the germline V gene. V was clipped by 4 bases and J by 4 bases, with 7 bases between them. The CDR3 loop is CASSGGGYGYTF. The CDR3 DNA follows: TGTGCCAGCAGTGGAGGGGGCTATGGCTACACCTTC.

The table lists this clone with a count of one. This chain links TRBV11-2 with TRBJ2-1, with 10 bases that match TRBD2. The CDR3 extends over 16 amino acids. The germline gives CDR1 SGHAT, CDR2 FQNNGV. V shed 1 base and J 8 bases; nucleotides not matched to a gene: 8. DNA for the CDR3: TGTGCCAGCAGCTTAGCGAGCGGGGGGGCCGTTTATGAGCAGTTCTTC. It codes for CASSLASGGAVYEQFF.

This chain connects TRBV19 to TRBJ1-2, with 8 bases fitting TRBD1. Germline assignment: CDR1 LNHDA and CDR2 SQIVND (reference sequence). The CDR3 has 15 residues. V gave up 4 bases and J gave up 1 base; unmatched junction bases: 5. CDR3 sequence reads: CASSTGDRLNYGYTF. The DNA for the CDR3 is TGTGCCAGTAGTACAGGGGACAGGCTTAACTATGGCTACACCTTC.

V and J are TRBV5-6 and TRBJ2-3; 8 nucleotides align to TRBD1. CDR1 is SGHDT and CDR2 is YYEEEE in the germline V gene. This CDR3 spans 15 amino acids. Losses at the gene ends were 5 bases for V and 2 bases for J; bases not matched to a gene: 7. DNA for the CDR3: TGTGCCAGCAGTGGGGACAGGACTATCACAGATACGCAGTATTTT. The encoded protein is CASSGDRTITDTQYF. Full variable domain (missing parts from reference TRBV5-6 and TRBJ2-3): DAGVTQSPTHLIKTRGQQVTLRCSPKSGHDTVSWYQQALGQGPQFIFQYYEEEERQRGNFPDRFSGHQFPNYSSELNVNALLLGDSALYLCASSGDRTITDTQYFGPGTRLTVL.

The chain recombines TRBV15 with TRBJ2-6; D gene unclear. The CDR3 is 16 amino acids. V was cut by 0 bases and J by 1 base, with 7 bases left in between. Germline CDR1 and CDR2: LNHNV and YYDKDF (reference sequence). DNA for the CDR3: TGTGCCACCAGCAGAGATGCCGGGTCTGGGGCCAACGTCCTGACTTTC. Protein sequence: CATSRDAGSGANVLTF.

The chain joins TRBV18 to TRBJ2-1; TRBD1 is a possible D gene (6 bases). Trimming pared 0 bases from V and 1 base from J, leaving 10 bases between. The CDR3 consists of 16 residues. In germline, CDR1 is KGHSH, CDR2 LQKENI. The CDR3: CASSPPNTGSYNEQFF. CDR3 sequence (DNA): TGTGCCAGCTCACCACCGAATACAGGGTCCTACAATGAGCAGTTCTTC. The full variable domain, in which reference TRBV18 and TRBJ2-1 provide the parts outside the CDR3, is NAGVMQNPRHLVRRRGQEARLRCSPMKGHSHVYWYRQLPEEGLKFMVYLQKENIIDESGMPKERFSAEFPKEGPSILRIQQVVRGDSAAYFCASSPPNTGSYNEQFFGPGTRLTVL.

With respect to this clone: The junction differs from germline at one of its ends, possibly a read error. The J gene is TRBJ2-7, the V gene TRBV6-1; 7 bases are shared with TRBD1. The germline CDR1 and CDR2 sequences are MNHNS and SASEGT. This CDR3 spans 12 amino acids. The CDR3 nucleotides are TGTGCCAGCAGTCAAGCCCAGGACAGGATGTACTTC. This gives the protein CASSQAQDRMYF.

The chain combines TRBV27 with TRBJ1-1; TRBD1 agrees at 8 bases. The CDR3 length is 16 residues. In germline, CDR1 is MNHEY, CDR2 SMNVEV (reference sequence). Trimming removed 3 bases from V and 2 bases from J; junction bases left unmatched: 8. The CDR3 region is CASSFFRGPENTEAFF. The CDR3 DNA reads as TGTGCCAGCAGTTTTTTCAGGGGGCCGGAAAACACTGAAGCTTTCTTT.

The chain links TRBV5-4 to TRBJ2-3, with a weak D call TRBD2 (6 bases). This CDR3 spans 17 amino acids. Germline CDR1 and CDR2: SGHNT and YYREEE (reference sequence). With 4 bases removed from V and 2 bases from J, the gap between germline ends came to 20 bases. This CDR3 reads CASSEVLAGTYTDTQYF. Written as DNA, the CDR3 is TGTGCCAGCAGCGAGGTCTTGGCGGGGACCTACACAGATACGCAGTATTTT.

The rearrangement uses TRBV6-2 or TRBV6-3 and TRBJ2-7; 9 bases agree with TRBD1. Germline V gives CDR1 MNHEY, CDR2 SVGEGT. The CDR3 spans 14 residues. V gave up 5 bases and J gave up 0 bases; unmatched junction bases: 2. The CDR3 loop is CASSDRGDSYEQYF. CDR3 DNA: TGTGCCAGCAGTGACAGGGGGGACTCCTACGAGCAGTACTTC.

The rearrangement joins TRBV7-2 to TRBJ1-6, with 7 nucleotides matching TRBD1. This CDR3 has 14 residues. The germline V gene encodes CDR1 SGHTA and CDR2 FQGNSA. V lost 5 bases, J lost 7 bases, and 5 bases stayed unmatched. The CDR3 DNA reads TGTGCCAGCAGCGCAGGGGGTAGGAATTCACCCCTCCACTTT. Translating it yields CASSAGGRNSPLHF.

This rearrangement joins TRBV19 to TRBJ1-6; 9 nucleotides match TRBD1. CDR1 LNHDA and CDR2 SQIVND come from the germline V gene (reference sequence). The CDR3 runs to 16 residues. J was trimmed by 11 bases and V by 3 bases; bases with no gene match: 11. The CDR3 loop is CASSIVTGTGKTPLHF. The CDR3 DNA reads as TGTGCCAGTAGTATCGTGACCGGGACAGGGAAAACACCCCTCCACTTT.

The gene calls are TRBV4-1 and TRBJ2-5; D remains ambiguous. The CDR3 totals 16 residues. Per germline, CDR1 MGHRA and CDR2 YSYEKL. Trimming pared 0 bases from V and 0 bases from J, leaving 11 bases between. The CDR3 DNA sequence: TGCGCCAGCAGCCAAGATTTTGGCACCTACCAAGAGACCCAGTACTTC. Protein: CASSQDFGTYQETQYF.

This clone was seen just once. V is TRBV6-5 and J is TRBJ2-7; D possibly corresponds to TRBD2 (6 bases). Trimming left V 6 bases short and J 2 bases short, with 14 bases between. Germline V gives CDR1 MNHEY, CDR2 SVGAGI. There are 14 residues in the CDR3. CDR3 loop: CASSPPGLPYEQYF. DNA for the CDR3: TGTGCCAGCAGCCCACCGGGACTCCCCTACGAGCAGTACTTC.

CDR3 in DNA: TGTGCCAGCAGTGAAATATGGTCAGTGAACACTGAAGCTTTCTTT. It encodes CASSEIWSVNTEAFF. The V and J genes are TRBV6-1 and TRBJ1-1; D gene unclear. The CDR3 sequence is 15 residues long. The germline V gene has CDR1 MNHNS and CDR2 SASEGT. V was shortened by 2 bases and J by 0 bases, with 10 bases between the two germline ends.

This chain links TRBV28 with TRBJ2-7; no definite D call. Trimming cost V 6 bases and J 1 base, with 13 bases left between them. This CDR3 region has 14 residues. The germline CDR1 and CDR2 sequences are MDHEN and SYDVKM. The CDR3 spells CASSRADKSYEQYF. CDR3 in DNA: TGTGCCAGCAGCCGCGCCGACAAGTCCTACGAGCAGTACTTC. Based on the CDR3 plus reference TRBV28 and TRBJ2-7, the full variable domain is DVKVTQSSRYLVKRTGEKVFLECVQDMDHENMFWYRQDPGLGLRLIYFSYDVKMKEKGDIPEGYSVSREKKERFSLILESASTNQTSMYLCASSRADKSYEQYFGPGTRLTVT.